What follows are 21 T cell receptor beta chains derived from one specimen sequenced in a study of cytomegalovirus exposure and HLA in healthy donors. PCR was performed using 60 Vbeta and 13 Jbeta primers. The table came from immunoSEQ multiplex PCR; TCRdb's copy has only in-frame clones and leaves some out. The profile shows about 160,000 clones, approximately 78% of them singletons. Sequenced: PBMCs. All receptors derive from a male donor in good health and CMV-seronegative.

The chain has TRBV5-1 and TRBJ2-4; TRBD1 matches at 7 bases. With 3 bases clipped from V and 0 bases from J, the junction kept 6 bases outside the gene matches. From germline, CDR1 is SGHRS and CDR2 YFSETQ. The CDR3 runs 16 residues. The CDR3 DNA sequence: TGCGCCAGCAGCTCTGGACAGGCCCTAGCCAAAAACATTCAGTACTTC. Translated, it gives CASSSGQALAKNIQYF.

The chain employs TRBV6-1 and TRBJ2-3, with 10 bases that match TRBD1. CDR1 and CDR2 (germline): MNHNS, SASEGT. J lost 4 bases, V lost 2 bases, and 6 bases had no gene match. The CDR3 has 16 residues. The CDR3 is CASSEYATGGPDTQYF. CDR3 nucleotide sequence: TGTGCCAGCAGTGAATATGCGACAGGGGGCCCAGATACGCAGTATTTT.

The rearrangement links TRBV6-6 to TRBJ1-1, with unresolved D. Trimming pared 6 bases from V and 0 bases from J, leaving 17 bases between. The germline CDR1 and CDR2 sequences are MNHNY and SVGAGI (reference sequence). The CDR3 is 16 amino acids. The CDR3 nucleotides are TGTGCCAGCAGCCCTGGGGTCGGGGTCCTGAACACTGAAGCTTTCTTT. As protein: CASSPGVGVLNTEAFF.

This clone was seen only a few times. The chain employs TRBV7-9 and TRBJ1-2; weak D call: TRBD1 (5 bases). Germline V gene sequence: CDR1 SEHNR, CDR2 FQNEAQ (reference sequence). CDR3 length equals 13 residues. Trimming stripped 6 bases from V and 1 base from J, with 9 bases between. Written as DNA, the CDR3 is TGTGCCAGCAGGCAAGACAGTAACTATGGCTACACCTTC. Residues: CASRQDSNYGYTF.

About this clone itself: Additional DNA sequences in this sample encode the identical CDR3. The chain joins TRBV25-1 to TRBJ2-7, with a weak D call TRBD2 (7 bases). There are 15 residues in the CDR3. The V gene's germline CDR1 is MGHDK and CDR2 SYGVNS. V lost 1 base and J lost 3, with 13 bases in between. In DNA form, the CDR3 reads TGTGCCAGCAGTGAATGGGGGGGGGCCGGCTACGAGCAGTACTTC. Amino acids: CASSEWGGAGYEQYF.

The CDR3 is CASSPREPNEKLFF. As DNA, the CDR3 is TGTGCCAGCAGTCCACGGGAGCCCAATGAAAAACTGTTTTTT. The chain combines TRBV27 with TRBJ1-4; D ambiguous. V was cut by 5 bases and J by 5 bases, with 12 bases left in between. The germline gives CDR1 MNHEY, CDR2 SMNVEV (reference sequence). This CDR3 has 14 residues. Together with reference TRBV27 and TRBJ1-4, the CDR3 gives the full variable domain: EAQVTQNPRYLITVTGKKLTVTCSQNMNHEYMSWYRQDPGLGLRQIYYSMNVEVTDKGDVPEGYKVSRKEKRNFPLILESPSPNQTSLYFCASSPREPNEKLFFGSGTQLSVL.

CDR3 residues: CASGITGAALMEAFF. For the CDR3, the DNA is TGTGCTAGTGGCATAACAGGGGCCGCCCTTATGGAAGCTTTCTTT. The chain combines TRBV12-5 with TRBJ1-1; 7 bases match TRBD1. The CDR3 has 15 residues. The V gene's germline CDR1 is LGHNT and CDR2 FRNRAP. J lost 8 bases, V lost 6 bases, and 15 bases had no gene match.

The chain recombines TRBV19 with TRBJ1-2; unclear D gene. In germline, CDR1 is LNHDA, CDR2 SQIVND (reference sequence). V was pared by 3 bases and J by 5 bases, with 4 bases between. The CDR3 spans 11 residues. In DNA, the CDR3 is TGTGCCAGTAGTATCACTTATGGCTACACCTTC. Translation: CASSITYGYTF.

This chain uses TRBV9 with TRBJ2-3; 9 bases fit TRBD1. The J segment lost 5 bases and the V segment lost 4 bases, leaving 17 bases of the junction unmatched. The CDR3 covers 18 residues. Germline V gene lookup returns CDR1 SGDLS and CDR2 YYNGEE. CDR3 loop: CASSPYEGRGTGLDTQYF. The CDR3 DNA sequence: TGTGCCAGCAGCCCGTACGAGGGGCGGGGGACAGGGCTAGATACGCAGTATTTT.

The chain recombines TRBV15 with TRBJ2-1, with 14 bases aligning to TRBD2. CDR3 length equals 17 residues. J lost 7 bases, V lost 1 base, and 6 bases had no gene match. Per germline, CDR1 LNHNV and CDR2 YYDKDF (reference sequence). The CDR3 loop reads CATSRAGLAGVENEQFF. CDR3 sequence (DNA): TGTGCCACCAGCAGAGCGGGACTAGCGGGAGTAGAAAATGAGCAGTTCTTC.

The genes are TRBV2 and TRBJ2-7, with D perhaps matching TRBD1 (6 bases). The germline V and J ends were trimmed by 4 bases and 1 base, with 14 bases remaining between them. This CDR3 spans 15 amino acids. The germline V gene encodes CDR1 SNHLY and CDR2 FYNNEI. The CDR3 DNA is TGTGCCAGCAGTGGGGGCAGGGGAAGATCCTACGAGCAGTACTTC. Residues: CASSGGRGRSYEQYF.

This chain joins TRBV28 and TRBJ2-7; TRBD2 agrees at 8 bases. The CDR3 has 15 residues. The germline CDR1 and CDR2 sequences are MDHEN and SYDVKM. The V gene end was trimmed by 8 bases and the J gene end by 0 bases; junction bases not matched to a gene: 9. This CDR3 is CASHSGGLRSYEQYF. The CDR3 region has the DNA TGTGCCAGCCATTCGGGGGGGCTCCGCTCCTACGAGCAGTACTTC.

The rearrangement uses TRBV5-1 and TRBJ2-1, with TRBD2 identical over 12 bases. Trimming cost V 5 bases and J 8 bases; bases outside gene matches: 5. Germline V gene lookup returns CDR1 SGHRS and CDR2 YFSETQ. The CDR3 extends over 14 amino acids. The CDR3 region has the DNA TGCGCCAGCAGATCTAGCGGGAGGGTTGATGAGCAGTTCTTC. Its translation: CASRSSGRVDEQFF.

The V call is TRBV5-1, the J call TRBJ2-2; 9 nucleotides align to TRBD1. Germline CDR1 SGHRS, CDR2 YFSETQ. The CDR3 spans 17 residues. J lost 1 base, V lost 2 bases, and 6 bases had no gene match. CDR3 sequence reads: CASSFIPGQGNTGELFF. Here the CDR3 DNA reads TGCGCCAGCAGCTTCATACCGGGACAGGGGAACACCGGGGAGCTGTTTTTT.

The chain is built from TRBV29-1 and TRBJ2-3; 11 bases line up with TRBD1. This CDR3 is built from 20 residues. Germline trimming cut 3 bases from V and 1 base from J; bases unmatched to any gene: 18. CDR1 and CDR2 (germline): SQVTM, ANQGSEA. The CDR3: CSVEGLVEWDRGYGTDTQYF. The CDR3 DNA follows: TGCAGCGTTGAGGGTCTTGTGGAGTGGGACAGGGGGTATGGCACAGATACGCAGTATTTT.

This clone was counted a single time. V is TRBV7-3 and J is TRBJ2-5, with 7 bases aligning to TRBD2. There are 13 residues in the CDR3. V was clipped by 4 bases and J by 5 bases; unmatched bases: 4. Germline CDR1 SGHTA, CDR2 FQGTGA. The CDR3 loop reads CASSSAGEETQYF. The CDR3 nucleotides read TGTGCCAGCAGCTCCGCGGGAGAGGAGACCCAGTACTTC.

The V call is TRBV5-1, the J call TRBJ1-2; a possible D gene is TRBD1 (5 bases). Germline CDR1 and CDR2: SGHRS and YFSETQ. This CDR3 has 16 amino acids. V lost 0 bases to trimming and J lost 0 bases, with 12 bases between them. CDR3 residues: CASSLDRPQTNYGYTF. DNA of the CDR3: TGCGCCAGCAGCTTGGACAGGCCGCAGACTAACTATGGCTACACCTTC.

The V gene is TRBV7-2, the J gene TRBJ2-7; TRBD2 agrees at 13 bases. This CDR3 has 15 residues. Germline values: CDR1 SGHTA, CDR2 FQGNSA. V trimming: 1 base; J trimming: 4 bases; junction bases outside the gene matches: 1. DNA of the CDR3: TGTGCCAGCAGCTTAGGACTAGCGGGGGGTTACGAGCAGTACTTC. Translating it yields CASSLGLAGGYEQYF.

This clone was seen more than once but under ten times. The chain carries TRBV7-6 and TRBJ2-2, with TRBD1 matching 7 bases. Germline V CDR1 and CDR2: SGHVS, FNYEAQ. This CDR3 spans 14 amino acids. V shed 6 bases and J 6 bases; nucleotides not matched to a gene: 7. The DNA for the CDR3 is TGTGCCAGCAGGCTGACAGGGTTAGCCGGGGAGCTGTTTTTT. This codes for CASRLTGLAGELFF.

There are a few counts of this clone. This sequence joins TRBV19 and TRBJ1-5; D is undetermined. This CDR3 region has 15 residues. The V end lost 6 bases, the J end lost 1 base, and 13 bases lay between the germline ends. The germline gives CDR1 LNHDA, CDR2 SQIVND (reference sequence). This chain's CDR3 is CASRAGGTSNQPQHF. CDR3 in DNA: TGTGCCAGTAGAGCGGGCGGCACAAGCAATCAGCCCCAGCATTTT. The whole variable domain, remainder taken from reference TRBV19 and TRBJ1-5, is DGGITQSPKYLFRKEGQNVTLSCEQNLNHDAMYWYRQDPGQGLRLIYYSQIVNDFQKGDIAEGYSVSREKKESFPLTVTSAQKNPTAFYLCASRAGGTSNQPQHFGDGTRLSIL.

Here the CDR3 DNA reads TGTGCCACCAGCAGCGGGACAGGAGGTAATTCACCCCTCCACTTT. Translating gives CATSSGTGGNSPLHF. The rearrangement joins TRBV15 to TRBJ1-6; the match to TRBD1 covers 8 bases. Germline V gene data show CDR1 as LNHNV and CDR2 as YYDKDF (reference sequence). The CDR3 sequence is 15 residues long. The junction had 4 bases not matched to a gene; V was cut back by 3 bases and J by 6 bases.